The 27 T cell receptor beta chains below come from one sample, sequenced in a study of PD-1 blockade in classical Hodgkin lymphoma. Method: immunoSEQ multiplex PCR; TCRdb's copy keeps in-frame clones and lacks some. The data hold approximately 27,000 clones, with approximately 80% observed a single time. The time point here: cycle 4 day 1 (C4D1), after more than five weeks of nivolumab. Every patient experienced relapse after autologous stem cell transplantation, and brentuximab vedotin exposure varied. Specimen: peripheral blood mononuclear cells (PBMCs), collected before the fourth cycle of nivolumab. Receptors originate from a human donor with classical Hodgkin lymphoma.

This chain links TRBV5-5 with TRBJ1-2, with D possibly matching TRBD1 (5 bases). V lost 4 bases to trimming and J lost 3 bases, with 13 bases between them. Germline V gene data show CDR1 as SGHKS and CDR2 as YYEKEE (reference sequence). CDR3 length: 14 amino acids. The CDR3 region is CASSRAAGDYGYTF. In DNA, the CDR3 is TGTGCCAGCAGCCGGGCGGCGGGGGACTATGGCTACACCTTC.

The rearrangement links TRBV2 to TRBJ1-4; 11 bases match TRBD1. The CDR3 contains 17 residues. Trimming cost V 7 bases and J 7 bases; bases outside gene matches: 14. Germline-derived CDR1 and CDR2 are SNHLY and FYNNEI. CDR3 loop: CASKSGTGGFRSEKLFF. The CDR3 DNA follows: TGTGCCAGCAAGTCCGGGACAGGGGGGTTTAGAAGTGAAAAACTGTTTTTT. Full variable domain (remainder filled in from reference TRBV2 and TRBJ1-4): EPEVTQTPSHQVTQMGQEVILRCVPISNHLYFYWYRQILGQKVEFLVSFYNNEISEKSEIFDDQFSVERPDGSNFTLKIRSTKLEDSAMYFCASKSGTGGFRSEKLFFGSGTQLSVL.

This chain links TRBV5-1 with TRBJ2-3, with D possibly TRBD2 on 6 matching bases. Deletions cut 5 bases from V and 4 bases from J, with 14 bases between. This CDR3 has 14 residues. Germline loops: CDR1 SGHRS, CDR2 YFSETQ. The CDR3, as DNA: TGCGCCAGCAGAATAGGCTCGGGGGCAGATACGCAGTATTTT. Its protein is CASRIGSGADTQYF.

The rearrangement uses TRBV7-6 and TRBJ2-3, with D possibly matching TRBD1 (6 bases). Deletions cut 5 bases from V and 0 bases from J, with 15 bases between. The CDR3 spans 16 residues. Germline V lookup: CDR1 SGHVS, CDR2 FNYEAQ. This CDR3 reads CASSPSGQSSTDTQYF. CDR3 DNA sequence: TGTGCCAGCAGCCCGTCGGGACAATCTAGCACAGATACGCAGTATTTT.

The gene calls are TRBV6-4 and TRBJ2-2; no firm D call. Looked up from germline, CDR1 is MRHNA and CDR2 is SNTAGT. Trimming left V 1 base short and J 1 base short, with 4 bases between. The CDR3 runs to 14 residues. CDR3 bases: TGTGCCAGCAGTGACTGGCAGAACACCGGGGAGCTGTTTTTT. It is translated as CASSDWQNTGELFF.

This sequence joins TRBV6-5 and TRBJ1-6; possible D gene TRBD1, 6 bases. The CDR3 is made up of 13 amino acids. V was cut by 5 bases and J by 6 bases, with 8 bases left in between. Germline V gene data show CDR1 as MNHEY and CDR2 as SVGAGI. The CDR3 coding sequence is TGTGCCAGCAGTCCAGGGGCTAATTCACCCCTCCACTTT. The encoded protein is CASSPGANSPLHF.

The rearrangement joins TRBV27 to TRBJ1-5, with 8 bases identical to TRBD1. The CDR3 consists of 15 residues. Germline trimming cut 2 bases from V and 3 bases from J; bases unmatched to any gene: 3. Germline lookup yields CDR1 MNHEY and CDR2 SMNVEV (reference sequence). DNA for the CDR3: TGTGCCAGCAGTTTAGGACAGGGTGCCAATCAGCCCCAGCATTTT. Translation gives CASSLGQGANQPQHF.

The rearrangement links TRBV5-3 to TRBJ1-4, with unresolved D. TRBV5-3 is reported as an ORF; its role is uncertain. The germline V and J ends were trimmed by 5 bases and 0 bases, with 17 bases remaining between them. CDR3 length equals 17 residues. DNA for the CDR3: TGTGCCAGAAGGCCCCGGAGCGCGCCCCCAACTAATGAAAAACTGTTTTTT. Amino acids: CARRPRSAPPTNEKLFF.

The V call is TRBV7-9, the J call TRBJ2-7; D perhaps matches TRBD2 (6 bases). The germline V gene encodes CDR1 SEHNR and CDR2 FQNEAQ (reference sequence). V was clipped by 0 bases and J by 9 bases, with 18 bases between them. This CDR3 has 15 amino acids. Here the CDR3 DNA reads TGTGCCAGCAGCTTAGCGACCGAACGCCTAGCGTCGCAGTACTTC. Encoded protein: CASSLATERLASQYF.

This chain joins TRBV5-6 and TRBJ1-1; tentative D call: TRBD1 (6 bases). The V and J ends lost 4 bases and 6 bases respectively, with 10 bases between them. This CDR3 contains 12 residues. Germline V gives CDR1 SGHDT, CDR2 YYEEEE. The CDR3 DNA sequence: TGTGCCAGCAGCCGGGACATTGCTGAAGCTTTCTTT. Translating gives CASSRDIAEAFF.

The chain has TRBV7-9 and TRBJ2-4, with TRBD2 identical over 12 bases. V gave up 5 bases and J gave up 0 bases; unmatched junction bases: 11. The CDR3 is made up of 19 amino acids. CDR1 is SEHNR and CDR2 is FQNEAQ in the germline V gene (reference sequence). The CDR3: CASSVFTSGGLLAKNIQYF. The CDR3 DNA reads TGTGCCAGCAGCGTATTCACTAGCGGGGGGCTATTAGCCAAAAACATTCAGTACTTC.

The chain has TRBV30 and TRBJ1-6; D might be TRBD1 (5 bases). The CDR3 is 13 amino acids. V was pared by 2 bases and J by 9 bases, with 11 bases between. Germline-derived CDR1 and CDR2 are GTSNPN and SVGIG (reference sequence). CDR3 residues: CAWSRDPGSPLHF. As DNA, the CDR3 is TGTGCCTGGAGTAGGGACCCGGGTTCACCCCTCCACTTT.

This clone was found a few times. The chain is built from TRBV7-9 and TRBJ1-1, with TRBD1 as a possible D gene (5 bases). Trimming removed 4 bases at V and 1 base at J, with 10 bases between. Germline values: CDR1 SEHNR, CDR2 FQNEAQ (reference sequence). CDR3 length equals 14 residues. The CDR3 loop is CASSSYQGNTEAFF. In DNA form, the CDR3 reads TGTGCCAGCAGCTCCTACCAGGGGAACACTGAAGCTTTCTTT.

This clone was seen a single time. Relative to the germline gene, one junction end is altered; a read error may explain this. V usage is TRBV6-6 and J usage is TRBJ2-5; unclear D gene. The CDR3 consists of 12 residues. The germline V gene has CDR1 MNHNY and CDR2 SVGAGI (reference sequence). DNA of the CDR3: TGTGCCAGCAGCTACTCCAGGGAGACCCAGTACTTC. Translating gives CASSYSRETQYF.

This clone is deemed medium-sized. The CDR3 nucleotides read TGTGCCAGCAGCCCGACTAGCGGGGGGAACACCGGGGAGCTGTTTTTT. It is translated as CASSPTSGGNTGELFF. V is TRBV4-2 and J is TRBJ2-2, with 12 bases identical to TRBD2. Germline V gene lookup returns CDR1 LGHNA and CDR2 YNFKEQ. The CDR3 is 16 residues long. The V and J ends lost 4 bases and 1 base, in that order; junction bases with no gene match: 1.

CDR3 nucleotides: TGTGCCTGGAGTCCCGCACCGGTGGATGAAAAACTGTTTTTT. This sequence encodes CAWSPAPVDEKLFF. The chain recombines TRBV30 with TRBJ1-4; D is ambiguous. Trimming took off 2 bases at V and 6 bases at J, with 13 bases between the two ends. Germline CDR1 and CDR2: GTSNPN and SVGIG (reference sequence). This CDR3 has 14 residues.

The J gene is TRBJ1-2, the V gene TRBV20-1; D unresolved. Trimming pared 1 base from V and 7 bases from J, leaving 7 bases between. The length of the CDR3 is 11 residues. Germline lookup yields CDR1 DFQATT and CDR2 SNEGSKA (reference sequence). CDR3 loop: CSARAARGYTF. DNA for the CDR3: TGCAGTGCTAGAGCCGCGCGTGGCTACACCTTC.

V gene TRBV15 combines with J gene TRBJ2-3; the D is unclear. V lost 0 bases and J lost 1, with 8 bases in between. This CDR3 is built from 15 residues. CDR1 and CDR2 from the germline V gene are LNHNV and YYDKDF (reference sequence). The CDR3: CATSRDPAGTDTQYF. In nucleotides, the CDR3 is TGTGCCACCAGCAGAGATCCGGCAGGCACAGATACGCAGTATTTT.

This clone was counted between two and nine times. The gene calls are TRBV5-4 and TRBJ1-1; D is ambiguous. The germline V gene has CDR1 SGHNT and CDR2 YYREEE (reference sequence). This CDR3 contains 11 residues. Between the trimmed V and J ends, which lost 0 bases and 9 bases, there was a span of 6 bases. The CDR3 nucleotides are TGTGCCAGCAGCTTGGTGTCTCAAGCTTTCTTT. Its protein product is CASSLVSQAFF.

This clone has a handful of counts. V and J are TRBV7-9 and TRBJ2-4; D ambiguous. CDR1 SEHNR and CDR2 FQNEAQ come from the germline V gene (reference sequence). The CDR3 loop spans 16 amino acids. V lost 2 bases and J 3 bases, leaving 14 bases between the germline ends. CDR3 amino acids: CASSLRPTWGKNIQYF. In nucleotides, the CDR3 is TGTGCCAGCAGCTTACGCCCTACGTGGGGCAAAAACATTCAGTACTTC.

This clone appeared once. The chain has TRBV23-1 and TRBJ1-2, with TRBD1 matching over 8 bases. TRBV23-1 is an ORF; its function is uncertain. CDR3 length equals 14 residues. V shed 10 bases and J 5 bases; nucleotides not matched to a gene: 12. CDR3 sequence reads: CAIFGTGCPYGYTF. CDR3 in DNA: TGCGCCATCTTCGGGACAGGTTGTCCTTATGGCTACACCTTC.

The genes are TRBV6-5 and TRBJ2-7; tentative D call: TRBD1 (5 bases). The CDR3 has 11 amino acids. Germline V lookup: CDR1 MNHEY, CDR2 SVGAGI. The V gene lost 2 bases and the J gene lost 6 bases, with 5 bases spanning the gap. The CDR3 reads CASSYRGEQYF. CDR3 sequence (DNA): TGTGCCAGCAGTTACAGGGGCGAGCAGTACTTC.

In this sample, this clone turned up once. J is TRBJ2-3 and V is TRBV7-8, with D unclear. V lost 4 bases, J lost 2 bases, and 10 bases lay in between. The CDR3 consists of 14 residues. CDR1 and CDR2 from the germline V gene are SGHVS and FQNEAQ. The CDR3 coding sequence is TGTGCCAGCAGCTCTCAACTCAACACAGATACGCAGTATTTT. It specifies CASSSQLNTDTQYF. The complete variable domain, with remaining parts taken from reference TRBV7-8 and TRBJ2-3, reads GAGVSQSPRYKVAKRGQDVALRCDPISGHVSLFWYQQALGQGPEFLTYFQNEAQLDKSGLPSDRFFAERPEGSVSTLKIQRTQQEDSAVYLCASSSQLNTDTQYFGPGTRLTVL.

The V and J genes are TRBV15 and TRBJ2-2; unclear D gene. The CDR3 is 14 residues long. Germline loops: CDR1 LNHNV, CDR2 YYDKDF (reference sequence). The ends were cut back, 0 bases at V and 5 bases at J, with 7 bases in the middle. The CDR3 nucleotides are TGTGCCACCAGCAGAGATCGAGTGACCGGGGAGCTGTTTTTT. Translated, it gives CATSRDRVTGELFF. The full variable domain, completed using reference TRBV15 and TRBJ2-2, is DAMVIQNPRYQVTQFGKPVTLSCSQTLNHNVMYWYQQKSSQAPKLLFHYYDKDFNNEADTPDNFQSRRPNTSFCFLDIRSPGLGDTAMYLCATSRDRVTGELFFGEGSRLTVL.

The chain links TRBV7-9 to TRBJ1-4; D is ambiguous. This CDR3 is 15 amino acids long. The V end lost 5 bases, the J end lost 0 bases, and 10 bases lay between the germline ends. Germline-derived CDR1 and CDR2 are SEHNR and FQNEAQ (reference sequence). The CDR3 region is CASSPPTATNEKLFF. CDR3 DNA: TGTGCCAGCAGCCCACCTACCGCAACTAATGAAAAACTGTTTTTT.

The CDR3 loop reads CASSTWTGREAFF. CDR3 coding DNA: TGTGCCAGTAGTACGTGGACAGGCCGCGAAGCTTTCTTT. V is TRBV19 and J is TRBJ1-1; the match to TRBD1 covers 7 bases. The CDR3 loop spans 13 amino acids. Trimming removed 4 bases from V and 8 bases from J; junction bases left unmatched: 7. The germline V gene encodes CDR1 LNHDA and CDR2 SQIVND (reference sequence).

The rearrangement links TRBV9 to TRBJ2-7; tentative D call: TRBD1 (8 bases). The germline CDR1 and CDR2 sequences are SGDLS and YYNGEE. CDR3 length equals 14 residues. Trimming took 3 bases from V and 6 from J, leaving 16 bases between them. The CDR3 region has the DNA TGTGCCAGCAGCGAAACAGGGGGGGCCCTCGAGCAGTACTTC. Its translation: CASSETGGALEQYF.